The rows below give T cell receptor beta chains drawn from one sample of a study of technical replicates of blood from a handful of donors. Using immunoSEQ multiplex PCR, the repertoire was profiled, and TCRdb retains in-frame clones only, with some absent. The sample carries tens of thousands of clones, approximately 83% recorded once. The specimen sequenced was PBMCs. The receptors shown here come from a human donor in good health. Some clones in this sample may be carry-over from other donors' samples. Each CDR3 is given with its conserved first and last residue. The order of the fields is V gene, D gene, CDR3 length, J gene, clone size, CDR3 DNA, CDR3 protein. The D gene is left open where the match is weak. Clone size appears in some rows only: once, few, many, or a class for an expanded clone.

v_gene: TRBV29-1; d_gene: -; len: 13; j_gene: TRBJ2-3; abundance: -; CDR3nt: TGCGCTGGGGGGAGGGGGATCACAGATACGCAGTATTTT; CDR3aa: CAGGRGITDTQYF
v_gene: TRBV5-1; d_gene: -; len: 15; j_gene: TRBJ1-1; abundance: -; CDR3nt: TGCGCCAGCAGCTCCGGACAGACCGGGTTGAGTGAAGCTTTCTTT; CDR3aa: CASSSGQTGLSEAFF
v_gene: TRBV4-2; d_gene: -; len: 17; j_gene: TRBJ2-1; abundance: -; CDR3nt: TGTGCCAGCAGCCAGTCCGCCTACAGGGCGTCTTATAATGAGCAGTTCTTC; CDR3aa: CASSQSAYRASYNEQFF
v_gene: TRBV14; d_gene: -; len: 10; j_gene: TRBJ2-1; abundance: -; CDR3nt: TGTGCCAGCAGTATAGCTAGGCAGTTCTTC; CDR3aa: CASSIARQFF
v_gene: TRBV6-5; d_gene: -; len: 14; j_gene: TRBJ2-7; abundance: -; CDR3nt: TGTGCCAGCAGTTACGGCCTAGCAGGAGGCGAGCAGTACTTC; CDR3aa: CASSYGLAGGEQYF
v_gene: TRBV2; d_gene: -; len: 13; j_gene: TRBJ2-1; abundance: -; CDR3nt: TGTGCCAGCAGTGACGGTTCGGACAATGAGCAGTTCTTC; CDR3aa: CASSDGSDNEQFF
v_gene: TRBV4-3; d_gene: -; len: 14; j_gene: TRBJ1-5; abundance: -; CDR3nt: TGCGCCAGCAGCCAAGACCTAAATCGTCAGCCCCAGCATTTT; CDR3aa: CASSQDLNRQPQHF
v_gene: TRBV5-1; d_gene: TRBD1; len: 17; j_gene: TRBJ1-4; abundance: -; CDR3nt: TGCGCCAGCAAATTGACAGGGTGGGATCTCACTAATGAAAAACTGTTTTTT; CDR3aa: CASKLTGWDLTNEKLFF
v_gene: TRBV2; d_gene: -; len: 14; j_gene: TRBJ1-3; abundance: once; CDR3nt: TGTGCCAGCAGGCTAGGGACTCCTGGAAACACCATATATTTT; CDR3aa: CASRLGTPGNTIYF
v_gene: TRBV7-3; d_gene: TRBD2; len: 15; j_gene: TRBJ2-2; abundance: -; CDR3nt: TGTGCCAGCAGCTTATGGTCTAGCGGGCACGGGGAGCTGTTTTTT; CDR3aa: CASSLWSSGHGELFF
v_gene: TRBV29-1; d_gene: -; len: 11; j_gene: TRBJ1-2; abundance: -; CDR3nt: TGCAGCGTTGAAATACTCGGTGGCTACACCTTC; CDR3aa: CSVEILGGYTF
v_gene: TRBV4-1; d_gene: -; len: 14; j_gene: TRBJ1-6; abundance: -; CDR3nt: TGCGCCAGCAGCCTCCCTCACGGGGGATCACCCCTCCACTTT; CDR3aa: CASSLPHGGSPLHF
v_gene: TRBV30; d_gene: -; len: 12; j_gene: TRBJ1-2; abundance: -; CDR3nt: TGTGCCTGGAGTGTCGGTTATTATGGCTACACCTTC; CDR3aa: CAWSVGYYGYTF
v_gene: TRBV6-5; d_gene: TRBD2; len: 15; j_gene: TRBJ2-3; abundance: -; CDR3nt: TGTGCCAGCACCCACGGTAGCGGGAGGGGGGGTACGCAGTATTTT; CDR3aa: CASTHGSGRGGTQYF
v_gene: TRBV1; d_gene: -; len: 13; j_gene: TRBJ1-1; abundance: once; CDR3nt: TGCACCAGCAGCCAGGACAGGGATTTTGAAGCTTTCTTT; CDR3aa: CTSSQDRDFEAFF
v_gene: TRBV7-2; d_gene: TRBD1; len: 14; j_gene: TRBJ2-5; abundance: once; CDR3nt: TGTGCCAGCAGGTCGACAGGGGGCCAAGAGACCCAGTACTTC; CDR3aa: CASRSTGGQETQYF
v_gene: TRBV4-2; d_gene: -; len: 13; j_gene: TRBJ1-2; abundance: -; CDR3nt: TGTGCCAGCAGCCAAGAGACACTCCCCGGCTACACCTTC; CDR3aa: CASSQETLPGYTF
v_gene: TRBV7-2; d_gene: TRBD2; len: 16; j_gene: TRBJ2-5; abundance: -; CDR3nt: TGTGCCAGCAGCAGACTAGCGGGAGCGGCTAGGGAGACCCAGTACTTC; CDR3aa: CASSRLAGAARETQYF
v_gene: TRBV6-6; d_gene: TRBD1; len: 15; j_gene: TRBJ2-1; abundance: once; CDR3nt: TGTGCCAGCAGTTCGGACCGGGACAGCTACAATGAGCAGTTCTTC; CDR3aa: CASSSDRDSYNEQFF
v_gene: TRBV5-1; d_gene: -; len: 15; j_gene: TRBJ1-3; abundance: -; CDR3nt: TGCGCCAGCAGCACCACAGGTTTCTCTGGAAACACCATATATTTT; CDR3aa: CASSTTGFSGNTIYF
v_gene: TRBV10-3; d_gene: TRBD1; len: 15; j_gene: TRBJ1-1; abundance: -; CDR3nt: TGTGCCATCAACAGGGGTCAGGGGGCGGGGACTGAAGCTTTCTTT; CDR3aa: CAINRGQGAGTEAFF
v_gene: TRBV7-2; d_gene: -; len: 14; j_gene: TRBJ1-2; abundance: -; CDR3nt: TGTGCCAGCAGCCCAGGGGCCCCGAACTATGGCTACACCTTC; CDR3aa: CASSPGAPNYGYTF
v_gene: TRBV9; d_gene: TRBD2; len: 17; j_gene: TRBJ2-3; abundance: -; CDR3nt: TGTGCCAGCAGCTTATCTGGGGGAGGGACTAGCACAGATACGCAGTATTTT; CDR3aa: CASSLSGGGTSTDTQYF
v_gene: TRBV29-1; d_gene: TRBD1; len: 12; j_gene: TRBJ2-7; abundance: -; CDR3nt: TGCAGCGTCAAGACAGGGACGTACGAGCAGTACTTC; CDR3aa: CSVKTGTYEQYF
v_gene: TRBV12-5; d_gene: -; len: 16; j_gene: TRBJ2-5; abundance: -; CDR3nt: TGTGCTAGTGGTTTGGTAAGGGGGGGGGCTTTGAAGACCCAGTACTTC; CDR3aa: CASGLVRGGALKTQYF
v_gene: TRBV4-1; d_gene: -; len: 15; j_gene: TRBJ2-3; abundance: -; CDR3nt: TGCGCCAGCAGCCAAGATGGGCAGGTAGGAGATACGCAGTATTTT; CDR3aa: CASSQDGQVGDTQYF
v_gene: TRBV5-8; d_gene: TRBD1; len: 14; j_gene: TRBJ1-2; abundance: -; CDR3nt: TGTGCCAGCAGCTTGCCAGGGGGTAACTATGGCTACACCTTC; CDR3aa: CASSLPGGNYGYTF
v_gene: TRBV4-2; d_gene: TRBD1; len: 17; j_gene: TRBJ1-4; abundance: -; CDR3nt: TGTGCCAGCAGCCAAGATGCCCAGGGGGGTACTAATGAAAAACTGTTTTTT; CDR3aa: CASSQDAQGGTNEKLFF
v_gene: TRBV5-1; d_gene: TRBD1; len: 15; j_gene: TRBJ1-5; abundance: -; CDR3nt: TGCGCCAGCAGCCGGACAGGGAATAGCAATCAGCCCCAGCATTTT; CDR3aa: CASSRTGNSNQPQHF
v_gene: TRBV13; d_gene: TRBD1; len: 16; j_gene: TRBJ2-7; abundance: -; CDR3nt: TGTGCCAGCAGCTTAGGCCGGACAGGGGGCGGCTACGAGCAGTACTTC; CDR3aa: CASSLGRTGGGYEQYF
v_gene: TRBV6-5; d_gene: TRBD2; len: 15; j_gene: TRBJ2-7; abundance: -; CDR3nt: TGTGCCAGCAGTTACTCGACTAGCGGTACCTACGAGCAGTACTTC; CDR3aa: CASSYSTSGTYEQYF
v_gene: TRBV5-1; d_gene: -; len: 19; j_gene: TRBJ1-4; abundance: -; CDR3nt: TGCGCCAGCAGCTTGGTACCCAGGGGAGACCGCTCAACTAATGAAAAACTGTTTTTT; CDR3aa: CASSLVPRGDRSTNEKLFF
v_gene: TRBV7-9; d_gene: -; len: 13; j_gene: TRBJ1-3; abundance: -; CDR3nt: TGTGCCAGCAGCTCGAGCTCTGGAAACACCATATATTTT; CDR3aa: CASSSSSGNTIYF
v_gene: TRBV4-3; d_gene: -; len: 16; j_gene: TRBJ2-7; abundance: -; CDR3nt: TGCGCCAGCAGCCAAGATCATGCGGGGACCTCCTACGAGCAGTACTTC; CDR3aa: CASSQDHAGTSYEQYF
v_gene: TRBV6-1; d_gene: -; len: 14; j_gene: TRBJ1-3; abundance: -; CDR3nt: TGTGCCAGCAATATGAAGCAGGGTGGGAACACCATATATTTT; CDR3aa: CASNMKQGGNTIYF
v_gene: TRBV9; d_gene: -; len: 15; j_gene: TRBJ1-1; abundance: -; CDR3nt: TGTGCCAGCAGCCCAAAAGGGGTGTTAGGCACTGAAGCTTTCTTT; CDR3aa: CASSPKGVLGTEAFF
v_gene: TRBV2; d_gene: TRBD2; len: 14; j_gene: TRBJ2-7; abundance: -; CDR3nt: TGTGCCAGCAGAGATGGACTAGCGGGGGCCGAGGCGTACTTC; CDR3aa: CASRDGLAGAEAYF
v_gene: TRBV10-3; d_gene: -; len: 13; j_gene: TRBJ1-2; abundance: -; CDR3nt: TGTGCCACCCAAGGAGCAGGGGACTATGGCTACACCTTC; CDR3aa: CATQGAGDYGYTF
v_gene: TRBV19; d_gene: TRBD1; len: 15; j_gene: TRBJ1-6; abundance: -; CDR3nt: TGTGCCAGTAGTATAGGGCAGGGGGCGTATTCACCCCTCCACTTT; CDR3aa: CASSIGQGAYSPLHF
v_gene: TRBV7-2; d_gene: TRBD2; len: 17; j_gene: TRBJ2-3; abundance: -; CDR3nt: TGTGCCAGCAGAGAATCCGGGACTAGCGGGGGGGCAGATACGCAGTATTTT; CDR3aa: CASRESGTSGGADTQYF
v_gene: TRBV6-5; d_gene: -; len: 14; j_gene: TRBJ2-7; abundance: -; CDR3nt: TGTGCCAGCAGTTTTGCTAGATCGGCCTACGAGCAGTACTTC; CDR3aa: CASSFARSAYEQYF
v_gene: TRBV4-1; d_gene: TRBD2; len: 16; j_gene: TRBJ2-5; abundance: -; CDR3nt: TGCGCCAGCAGCCAAGATCGGCTAGCGGGATGGGAGACCCAGTACTTC; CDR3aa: CASSQDRLAGWETQYF
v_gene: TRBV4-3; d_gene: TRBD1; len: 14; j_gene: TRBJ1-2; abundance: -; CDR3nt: TGCGCCAGCAGCCAAGGGACAGGGGACTATGGCTACACCTTC; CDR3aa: CASSQGTGDYGYTF
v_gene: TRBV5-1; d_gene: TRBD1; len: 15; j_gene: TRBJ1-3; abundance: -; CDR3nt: TGCGCCAGCAGCTTGGCAGGGGGCGATGGAAACACCATATATTTT; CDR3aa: CASSLAGGDGNTIYF
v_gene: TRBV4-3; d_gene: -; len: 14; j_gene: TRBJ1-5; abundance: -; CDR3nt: TGCGCCAGCAGCCAAGGGACAACTAATCAGCCCCAGCATTTT; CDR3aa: CASSQGTTNQPQHF
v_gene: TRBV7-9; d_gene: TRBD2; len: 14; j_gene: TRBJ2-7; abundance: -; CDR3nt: TGTGCCAGCAGTTGGACCGGGGGAGGGGACGAGCAGTACTTC; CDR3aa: CASSWTGGGDEQYF
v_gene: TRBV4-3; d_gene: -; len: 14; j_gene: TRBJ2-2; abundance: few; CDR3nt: TGCGCCAGCAGCCAAGATTGGACAGCCGGGGAGCTGTTTTTT; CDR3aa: CASSQDWTAGELFF
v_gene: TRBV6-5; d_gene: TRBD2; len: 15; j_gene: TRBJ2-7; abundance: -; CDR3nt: TGTGCCAGCAGTTACTCGGGACTAGCGGGTCACGAGCAGTACTTC; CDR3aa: CASSYSGLAGHEQYF